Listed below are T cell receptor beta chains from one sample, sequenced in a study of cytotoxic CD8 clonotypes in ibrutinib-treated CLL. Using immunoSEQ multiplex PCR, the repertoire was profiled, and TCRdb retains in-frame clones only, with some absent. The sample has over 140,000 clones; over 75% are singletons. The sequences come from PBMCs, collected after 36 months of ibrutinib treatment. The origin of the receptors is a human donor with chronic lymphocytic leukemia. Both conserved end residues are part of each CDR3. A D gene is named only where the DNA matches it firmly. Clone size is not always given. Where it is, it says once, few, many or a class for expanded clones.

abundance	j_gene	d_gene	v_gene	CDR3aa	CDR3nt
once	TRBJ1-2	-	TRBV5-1	CASSFDYYGYTF	TGCGCCAGCAGCTTTGACTACTATGGCTACACCTTC
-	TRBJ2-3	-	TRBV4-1	CASSPRRGDTDTQYF	TGCGCCAGCAGCCCCCGGCGGGGCGACACAGATACGCAGTATTTT
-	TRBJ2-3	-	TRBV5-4	CASSPGQRADTQYF	TGTGCCAGCAGTCCCGGACAGCGGGCAGATACGCAGTATTTT
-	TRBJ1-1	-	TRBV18	CASSPQGTEAFF	TGTGCCAGCTCACCGCAAGGGACTGAAGCTTTCTTT
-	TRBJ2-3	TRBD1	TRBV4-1	CASSRGQGYTDTQYF	TGCGCCAGCAGCCGGGGACAGGGGTACACAGATACGCAGTATTTT
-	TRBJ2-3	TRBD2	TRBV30	CAWNPSGGLTDTQYF	TGTGCCTGGAATCCTAGCGGGGGACTCACAGATACGCAGTATTTT
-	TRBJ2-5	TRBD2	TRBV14	CASSREMGLTQETQYF	TGTGCCAGCAGCCGTGAAATGGGACTAACCCAAGAGACCCAGTACTTC
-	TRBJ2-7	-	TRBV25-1	CASSEGGRYEQYF	TGTGCCAGCAGTGAAGGGGGTAGATACGAGCAGTACTTC
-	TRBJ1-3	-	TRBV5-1	CASSLGSLPSGNTIYF	TGCGCCAGCAGCTTGGGATCCCTACCCTCTGGAAACACCATATATTTT
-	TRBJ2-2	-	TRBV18	CASSRIRGENTGELFF	TGTGCCAGCTCACGCATCAGGGGGGAAAACACCGGGGAGCTGTTTTTT
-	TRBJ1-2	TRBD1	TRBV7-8	CASGKLRDRGSFNYGYTF	TGTGCCAGCGGGAAACTCCGGGACAGGGGGAGTTTTAACTATGGCTACACCTTC
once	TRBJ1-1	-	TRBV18	CASSPVTGKFGAFF	TGTGCCAGCTCACCCGTCACGGGAAAGTTCGGAGCTTTCTTT
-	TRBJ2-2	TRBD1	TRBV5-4	CASSSGQGRLNTGELFF	TGTGCCAGCAGCTCGGGACAGGGCCGACTTAACACCGGGGAGCTGTTTTTT
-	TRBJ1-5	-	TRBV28	CASGIGGSNQPQHF	TGTGCCAGCGGAATCGGAGGTAGCAATCAGCCCCAGCATTTT
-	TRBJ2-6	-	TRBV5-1	CASSVGTSGSGANVLTF	TGCGCCAGCAGCGTTGGGACCTCGGGATCTGGGGCCAACGTCCTGACTTTC
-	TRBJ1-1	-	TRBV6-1	CASSPTAYTEAFF	TGTGCCAGCAGCCCAACAGCTTACACTGAAGCTTTCTTT
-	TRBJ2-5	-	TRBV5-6	CASSSDWVSQTQYF	TGTGCCAGCAGCTCGGATTGGGTATCGCAGACCCAGTACTTC
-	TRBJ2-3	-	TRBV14	CASSQYRVDTQYF	TGTGCCAGCAGCCAATACCGAGTAGATACGCAGTATTTT
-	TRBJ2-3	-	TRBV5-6	CASTFLGTSTDTQYF	TGTGCCAGCACATTTCTCGGGACTAGCACAGATACGCAGTATTTT
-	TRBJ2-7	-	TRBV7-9	CASMGVEQYF	TGTGCCAGCATGGGTGTCGAGCAGTACTTC
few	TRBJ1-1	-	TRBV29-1	CSVVPRGNTEAFF	TGCAGCGTTGTCCCAAGGGGGAACACTGAAGCTTTCTTT
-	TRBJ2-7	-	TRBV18	CASSPTGRTYEQYF	TGTGCCAGCTCACCGACAGGGAGGACCTACGAGCAGTACTTC
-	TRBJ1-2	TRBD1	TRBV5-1	CASSAFDRAYGYTF	TGCGCCAGCAGCGCATTCGACAGGGCCTATGGCTACACCTTC
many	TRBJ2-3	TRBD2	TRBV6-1	CASAPEAGGGDTQYF	TGTGCCAGCGCCCCCGAAGCGGGAGGGGGAGATACGCAGTATTTT
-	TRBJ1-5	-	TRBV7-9	CASSFSGGRNQPQHF	TGTGCCAGCAGCTTTTCCGGGGGCAGAAATCAGCCCCAGCATTTT
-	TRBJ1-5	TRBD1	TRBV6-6	CASRPTGFRQPQHF	TGTGCCAGCAGGCCGACAGGGTTCAGACAGCCCCAGCATTTT
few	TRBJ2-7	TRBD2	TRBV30	CAWSVGLAQTYEQYF	TGTGCCTGGAGCGTGGGACTAGCGCAAACCTACGAGCAGTACTTC
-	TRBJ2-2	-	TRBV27	CASSLGAPTGELFF	TGTGCCAGCAGTTTGGGAGCTCCCACCGGGGAGCTGTTTTTT
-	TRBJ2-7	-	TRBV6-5	CASSYLTGYEQYF	TGTGCCAGCAGTTACTTGACAGGCTACGAGCAGTACTTC
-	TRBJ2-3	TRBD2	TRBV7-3	CASSGLGRDTQYF	TGTGCCAGCAGCGGCCTCGGGAGGGATACGCAGTATTTT
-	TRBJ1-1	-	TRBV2	CASPQRGTLMNTEAFF	TGTGCCAGCCCCCAAAGAGGGACCCTTATGAACACTGAAGCTTTCTTT
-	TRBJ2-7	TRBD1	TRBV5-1	CASRTGQGYEQYF	TGCGCCAGTCGGACAGGACAAGGCTACGAGCAGTACTTC
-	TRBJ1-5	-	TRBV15	CATSREQLNQPQHF	TGTGCCACCAGTAGAGAACAGCTCAATCAGCCCCAGCATTTT
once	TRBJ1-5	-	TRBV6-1	CASSEALPGGGQPQHF	TGTGCCAGCAGTGAAGCGCTTCCTGGGGGTGGGCAGCCCCAGCATTTT
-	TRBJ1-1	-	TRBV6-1	CASSESGIRTEAFF	TGTGCCAGCAGTGAATCCGGGATCCGCACTGAAGCTTTCTTT
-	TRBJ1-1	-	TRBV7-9	CASSWEGSTEAFF	TGTGCCAGCAGCTGGGAGGGGTCCACTGAAGCTTTCTTT
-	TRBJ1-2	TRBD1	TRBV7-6	CASSFSQGTRGYTF	TGTGCCAGCAGCTTTTCACAGGGGACTCGTGGCTACACCTTC